The 25 T cell receptor beta chains presented below share a single source sample, sequenced in a study of blood T cells in healthy people across ages. The authors ran a second PCR of about 6 to 11 cycles using a sample-barcoded 5' primer and a J-beta primer mix. TCRdb recomputed calls from the 5' RACE reads with MiXCR, one row per CDR3 protein. The sample consists of roughly 550,000 distinct CDR3 sequences, 24% of them appearing once. These data also featured in a second study, about T cells of mothers and their children.

The sample taken for sequencing was blood. Receptors originate from a boy younger than 18 in good health.

This chain uses TRBV12-3 or TRBV12-4 with TRBJ2-2, with TRBD1 matching 7 bases. The CDR3 is 13 residues long. Germline trimming cut 5 bases from V and 6 bases from J; bases unmatched to any gene: 3. CDR3 in DNA: TGTGCCAGCAGTACCACAGGGGCCGGGGAGCTGTTTTTT. This codes for CASSTTGAGELFF.

This clonotype has just a few counts. The chain links TRBV14 to TRBJ2-4; D is ambiguous. V was shortened by 1 base and J by 4 bases, with 5 bases between the two germline ends. Germline CDR1 and CDR2: SGHDN and FVKESK. The CDR3 extends over 13 amino acids. The CDR3 DNA reads as TGTGCCAGCAGCCAAGGACGGAAAAACATTCAGTACTTC. This gives the protein CASSQGRKNIQYF.

The chain is built from TRBV20-1 and TRBJ2-1; D is possibly TRBD1 (5 bases). CDR3 length: 17 residues. From germline, CDR1 is DFQATT and CDR2 SNEGSKA (reference sequence). V was trimmed by 3 bases and J by 0 bases, leaving 18 bases between them. CDR3 coding DNA: TGCAGTGCTAGCTCCGCATCAGGGTTTAGCTCCTACAATGAGCAGTTCTTC. This translates into CSASSASGFSSYNEQFF.

CDR3 sequence: CASKTRMAGTWQETQYF. The CDR3 DNA reads TGTGCCAGCAAAACCCGAATGGCAGGGACGTGGCAAGAGACCCAGTACTTC. The chain joins TRBV28 to TRBJ2-5; possibly TRBD1 or TRBD2 for D (5 bases each). There are 17 residues in the CDR3. Trimming shortened V by 7 bases and J by 2 bases, and 23 bases separated the two germline ends. Germline V gene sequence: CDR1 MDHEN, CDR2 SYDVKM.

J is TRBJ2-7 and V is TRBV6-6; the match to TRBD1 covers 9 bases. The CDR3 length is 15 residues. Per the germline V gene, CDR1 is MNHNY and CDR2 is SVGAGI (reference sequence). The trim removed 2 bases at V and 3 bases at J, leaving 5 bases unmatched. CDR3 protein: CASSYPGTGNYEQYF. The DNA of the CDR3 is TGTGCCAGCAGTTACCCCGGGACAGGGAACTACGAGCAGTACTTC.

The V and J genes are TRBV20-1 and TRBJ2-7; TRBD2 matches at 10 bases. CDR1 is DFQATT and CDR2 is SNEGSKA in the germline V gene (reference sequence). After removal of 6 bases from V and 2 bases from J, the junction contained 13 bases not matched to a gene. This CDR3 has 16 residues. CDR3 region: CSAPPASGRGTYEQYF. DNA of the CDR3: TGCAGTGCCCCGCCGGCTAGCGGGAGAGGGACCTACGAGCAGTACTTC.

V is TRBV5-1 and J is TRBJ2-4; no definite D call. The germline V and J ends were trimmed by 1 base and 6 bases, with 8 bases remaining between them. The CDR3 totals 13 residues. CDR1 is SGHRS and CDR2 is YFSETQ in the germline V gene. In DNA form, the CDR3 reads TGCGCCAGCAGCTTGATTGTGGGAAACATTCAGTACTTC. This sequence encodes CASSLIVGNIQYF.

This chain joins TRBV5-1 and TRBJ2-5; weak D call: TRBD2 (7 bases). Germline loops: CDR1 SGHRS, CDR2 YFSETQ. Trimming took 2 bases from V and 4 from J, leaving 12 bases between them. This CDR3 is built from 14 residues. The CDR3 spells CASSLPGGRETQYF. In DNA form, the CDR3 reads TGCGCCAGCAGCTTACCCGGGGGGCGAGAGACCCAGTACTTC.

The sample holds a few counts of this clonotype. The V and J genes are TRBV7-2 and TRBJ2-1; 7 bases align to TRBD2. V shed 5 bases and J 0 bases; nucleotides not matched to a gene: 16. Germline assignment: CDR1 SGHTA and CDR2 FQGNSA. This CDR3 has 19 residues. CDR3 protein: CASSQVVHLLAVSYNEQFF. The CDR3 bases are TGTGCCAGCAGCCAAGTCGTCCACCTCCTAGCGGTCTCCTACAATGAGCAGTTCTTC.

The chain employs TRBV7-9 and TRBJ1-1, with unresolved D. Trimming pared 6 bases from V and 10 bases from J, leaving 12 bases between. The germline V gene has CDR1 SEHNR and CDR2 FQNEAQ (reference sequence). The CDR3 is 11 amino acids. The CDR3 coding sequence is TGTGCCAGCAGTACGGTCAGTCGAGCTTTCTTT. Translation gives CASSTVSRAFF.

The sample holds a few counts of this clonotype. V and J are TRBV6-1 and TRBJ2-3, with 8 nucleotides matching TRBD2. Germline trimming cut 5 bases from V and 2 bases from J; bases unmatched to any gene: 9. The germline V gene has CDR1 MNHNS and CDR2 SASEGT. This CDR3 has 16 residues. The CDR3 region has the DNA TGTGCCAGCAGTCCCACGGGGGGGAGTAACACAGATACGCAGTATTTT. It specifies CASSPTGGSNTDTQYF.

V usage is TRBV6-4 and J usage is TRBJ2-7, with 7 bases identical to TRBD2. The closer fit of TRBJ2-1 to the DNA end suggests the J call may be wrong. The CDR3 is made up of 14 amino acids. Germline CDR1 MRHNA, CDR2 SNTAGT. CDR3 amino acids: CASSLRSGTHEQFF. CDR3 nucleotide sequence: TGTGCCAGCAGTCTTAGAAGCGGGACCCATGAGCAGTTCTTC.

This clonotype turned up a few times. The V and J genes are TRBV7-3 and TRBJ1-3; tentatively, D is TRBD1 (6 bases). CDR1 and CDR2 from the germline V gene are SGHTA and FQGTGA. The CDR3 covers 14 residues. The ends were cut back, 3 bases at V and 4 bases at J, with 10 bases in the middle. CDR3 coding DNA: TGTGCCAGCAGCTTGTGGGGGGCCGGAAACACCATATATTTT. Translating gives CASSLWGAGNTIYF.

This clonotype was observed a handful of times. The junction does not match germline at one end; this may be a read error. The chain is built from TRBV7-2 and TRBJ1-2, with a tentative D call TRBD1 (6 bases). Germline CDR1 and CDR2: SGHTA and FQGNSA. This CDR3 has 14 amino acids. The CDR3 reads CASNLAGAPYGYTF. CDR3 bases: TGTGCCAGCAACTTAGCGGGGGCACCTTATGGCTACACCTTC. The full variable domain, completed using reference TRBV7-2 and TRBJ1-2, is GAGVSQSPSNKVTEKGKDVELRCDPISGHTALYWYRQSLGQGLEFLIYFQGNSAPDKSGLPSDRFSAERTGGSVSTLTIQRTQQEDSAVYLCASNLAGAPYGYTFGSGTRLTVV.

This chain links TRBV19 with TRBJ2-5, with 9 bases matching TRBD2. With the DNA end fitting TRBJ2-1 better, the J assignment may be wrong. The V gene's germline CDR1 is LNHDA and CDR2 SQIVND (reference sequence). This CDR3 comprises 14 residues. CDR3 loop: CASSIRLAEVEQFF. Here the CDR3 DNA reads TGTGCCAGTAGTATTCGACTAGCGGAGGTGGAGCAGTTCTTC.

This clonotype was seen more than once but under ten times. The rearrangement joins TRBV6-2 or TRBV6-3 to TRBJ2-7; 8 positions agree with TRBD1. The CDR3 length is 16 residues. J lost 2 bases, V lost 6 bases, and 12 bases had no gene match. Germline loops: CDR1 MNHEY, CDR2 SVGEGT. The chain's CDR3 is CASRISGGQRPYEQYF. The CDR3 DNA reads as TGTGCCAGCAGAATATCAGGGGGCCAGCGCCCCTACGAGCAGTACTTC.

There are a few counts of this clonotype. The chain is built from TRBV7-8 and TRBJ2-5; TRBD1 matches 8 bases. Germline V lookup: CDR1 SGHVS, CDR2 FQNEAQ. The CDR3 extends over 17 amino acids. V shed 1 base, J shed 5 bases, and the junction held 12 bases outside the gene matches. DNA for the CDR3: TGTGCCAGCAGCTTAGAATTAGGTCAGGGGGCTTTGGAGACCCAGTACTTC. Translation: CASSLELGQGALETQYF.

The gene calls are TRBV5-1 and TRBJ2-3; weak D call: TRBD1 (6 bases). The V end lost 4 bases, the J end lost 3 bases, and 15 bases lay between the germline ends. The germline V gene encodes CDR1 SGHRS and CDR2 YFSETQ. The CDR3 runs 15 residues. The CDR3 loop reads CASSPLQGRTDTQYF. CDR3 DNA sequence: TGCGCCAGCAGCCCACTACAGGGAAGGACAGATACGCAGTATTTT.

The chain uses TRBV20-1 and TRBJ2-3; 12 bases align to TRBD2. Germline CDR1 and CDR2: DFQATT and SNEGSKA (reference sequence). The CDR3 length is 15 residues. J lost 1 base, V lost 7 bases, and 6 bases had no gene match. The CDR3 bases are TGCAGTGGCCTAGCGGGAGGGATAGGCACAGATACGCAGTATTTT. This sequence encodes CSGLAGGIGTDTQYF.

As for this clonotype: Sequence at one end of the junction differs from germline and may be a read error. The J gene is TRBJ2-7, the V gene TRBV4-1; D is perhaps TRBD1 or TRBD2 (6 bases each). CDR1 and CDR2 from the germline V gene are MGHRA and YSYEKL. The CDR3 has 18 amino acids. CDR3 nucleotide sequence: TGCGCCAGCAGCCTGAAGCCCCCGGGGGCCACGATCTCCTACGAGCAGGACTTC. Translation: CASSLKPPGATISYEQDF.

V and J are TRBV19 and TRBJ2-5, with 9 positions matching TRBD2. The ends lost 7 bases at V and 5 bases at J; junction bases unmatched: 11. From germline, CDR1 is LNHDA and CDR2 SQIVND (reference sequence). This CDR3 comprises 15 residues. For the CDR3, the DNA is TGTGCCAGTACCTTAGGGACTAGCAGACAGGAGACCCAGTACTTC. Residues: CASTLGTSRQETQYF.

As regards this clonotype: The junction differs from germline at one of its ends, possibly a read error. The rearrangement joins TRBV12-3 or TRBV12-4 to TRBJ2-1; no firm D call. The length of the CDR3 is 12 residues. This chain's CDR3 is CASCFHGNEQFF. The DNA for the CDR3 is TGTGCCAGCTGTTTCCACGGCAATGAGCAGTTCTTC.

In its sample, this clonotype was seen a few times. The chain couples TRBV5-1 to TRBJ2-1; TRBD1 is a possible D gene (5 bases). V gave up 4 bases and J gave up 0 bases, with 14 bases separating them. This CDR3 has 16 amino acids. Looked up from germline, CDR1 is SGHRS and CDR2 is YFSETQ. CDR3 in amino acids: CASSPLGLYSYNEQFF. DNA for the CDR3: TGCGCCAGCAGCCCGTTGGGGCTGTACTCCTACAATGAGCAGTTCTTC. Full variable domain (missing parts from reference TRBV5-1 and TRBJ2-1): KAGVTQTPRYLIKTRGQQVTLSCSPISGHRSVSWYQQTPGQGLQFLFEYFSETQRNKGNFPGRFSGRQFSNSRSEMNVSTLELGDSALYLCASSPLGLYSYNEQFFGPGTRLTVL.

This chain connects TRBV4-3 to TRBJ1-5; D is uncertain. CDR3 size: 16 residues. Trimming removed 0 bases from V and 4 bases from J, with 13 bases in between. Per germline, CDR1 LGHNA and CDR2 YSLEER. CDR3 coding DNA: TGCGCCAGCAGCCAAGATCTACAACCCGGGAATCAGCCCCAGCATTTT. This sequence encodes CASSQDLQPGNQPQHF.

This clonotype was recorded a few times. V usage is TRBV29-1 and J usage is TRBJ2-3; D is perhaps TRBD2 (6 bases). The CDR3 covers 14 residues. Between the trimmed V and J ends, which lost 5 bases and 0 bases, there was a span of 12 bases. The V gene's germline CDR1 is SQVTM and CDR2 ANQGSEA. The CDR3 region has the DNA TGCAGCGTTTCCAACCGGGAGAGCACAGATACGCAGTATTTT. Its protein product is CSVSNRESTDTQYF.